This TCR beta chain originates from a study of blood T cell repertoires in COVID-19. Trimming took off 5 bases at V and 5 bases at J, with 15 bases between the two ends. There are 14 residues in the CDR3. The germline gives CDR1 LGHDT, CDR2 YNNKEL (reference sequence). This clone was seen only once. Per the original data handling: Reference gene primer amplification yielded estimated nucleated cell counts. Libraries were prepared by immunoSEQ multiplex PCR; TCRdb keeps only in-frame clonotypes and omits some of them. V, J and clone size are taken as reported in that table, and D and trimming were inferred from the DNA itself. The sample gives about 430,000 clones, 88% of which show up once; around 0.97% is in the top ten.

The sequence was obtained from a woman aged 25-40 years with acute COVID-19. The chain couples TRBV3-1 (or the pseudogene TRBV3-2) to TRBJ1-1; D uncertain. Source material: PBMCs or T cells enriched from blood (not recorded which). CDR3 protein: CASSFWTGGTEAFF. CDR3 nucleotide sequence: TGTGCCAGCAGCTTCTGGACGGGAGGGACTGAAGCTTTCTTT.